Included here is one T cell receptor beta chain sequence, with context. No antigen is known for it. Trimming took off 5 bases at V and 2 bases at J, with 12 bases between the two ends. Germline V gives CDR1 SEHNR, CDR2 FQNEAQ (reference sequence). CDR3 size: 14 residues. PCR used 60 Vbeta primers and 13 Jbeta primers. TCRdb's copy holds only in-frame clones and misses some; the assay was immunoSEQ multiplex PCR. The data show some 110,000 clones, 80% to 90% seen once. This specimen comes from a study of cytomegalovirus exposure and HLA in healthy donors. Study results and limitations: Several of the most significant clusters were apparently associated with common viral pathogens in a later analysis. A link between a missense DCLRE1C variant and TCR beta V- and J-gene trimming emerged from a later analysis.

Sequencing input: PBMCs. This sequence joins TRBV7-9 and TRBJ1-2, with D possibly TRBD1 on 6 matching bases. This TCR was recovered from a woman aged 30 to 39 in good health and CMV-seronegative. The CDR3 bases are TGTGCCAGCAGCCCGAGACAGGAGAACTATGGCTACACCTTC. Amino acids: CASSPRQENYGYTF.